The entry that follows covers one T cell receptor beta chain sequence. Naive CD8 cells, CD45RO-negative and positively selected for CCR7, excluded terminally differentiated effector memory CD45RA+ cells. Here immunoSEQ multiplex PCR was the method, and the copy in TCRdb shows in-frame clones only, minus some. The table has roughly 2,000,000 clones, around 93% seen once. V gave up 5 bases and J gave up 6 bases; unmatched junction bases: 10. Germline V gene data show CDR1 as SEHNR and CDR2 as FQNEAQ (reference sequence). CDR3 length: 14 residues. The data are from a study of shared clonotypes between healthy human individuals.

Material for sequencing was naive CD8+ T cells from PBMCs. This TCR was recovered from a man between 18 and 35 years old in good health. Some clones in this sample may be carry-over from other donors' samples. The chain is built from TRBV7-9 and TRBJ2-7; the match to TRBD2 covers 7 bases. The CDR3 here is CASSGLAGLAEQYF. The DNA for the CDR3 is TGTGCCAGCAGCGGATTAGCGGGTTTAGCCGAGCAGTACTTC.